The 28 T cell receptor beta chains presented below share a single source sample, sequenced in a study of chemoradiotherapy in HPV16-positive cancers (dated by TCRdb to the early 2020s). Library preparation used the immunoSEQ multiplex PCR assay. The table comes from immuneACCESS by way of TCRdb, which keeps in-frame sequences with V and J called. Part of the clones is missing from these tables; in studies checked, under half for an unresolved V gene and the rest for unknown reasons. The sample includes tens of thousands of clones, with 88% observed a single time. The ten top clones hold over 4% of the sample. The source was blood, collected from a patient who underwent chemoradiotherapy. Source of these receptors: a human donor with HPV-associated anogenital cancer.

V is TRBV19 and J is TRBJ1-5; TRBD1 matches 7 bases. V gave up 5 bases and J gave up 8 bases; unmatched junction bases: 15. The CDR3 has 16 residues. Per germline, CDR1 LNHDA and CDR2 SQIVND (reference sequence). The CDR3 spells CASSLSQGGGREPQHF. CDR3 nucleotide sequence: TGTGCCAGTAGTCTGAGTCAGGGGGGCGGTAGGGAGCCCCAGCATTTT.

V usage is TRBV6-1 and J usage is TRBJ2-5, with 8 bases matching TRBD1. With 6 bases clipped from V and 5 bases from J, the junction kept 11 bases outside the gene matches. Germline CDR1 MNHNS, CDR2 SASEGT. This CDR3 spans 15 amino acids. In DNA, the CDR3 is TGTGCCAGCAGCAACCCCGGGACAGGTATGGAGACCCAGTACTTC. Residues: CASSNPGTGMETQYF.

The CDR3 region has the DNA TGTGCCAGCAGCTCTCGGGGCGGGAGCGAGCAGTACTTC. Its translation: CASSSRGGSEQYF. The gene calls are TRBV7-9 and TRBJ2-5; 7 nucleotides align to TRBD2. The end of the DNA fits TRBJ2-7 better, so the J call may be wrong. The CDR3 contains 13 residues. Germline CDR1 is SEHNR and CDR2 is FQNEAQ (reference sequence).

The V and J genes are TRBV2 and TRBJ1-6, with a possible D match to TRBD1 (6 bases). Per germline, CDR1 SNHLY and CDR2 FYNNEI. Trimming cost V 4 bases and J 6 bases, with 16 bases left between them. The CDR3 contains 16 residues. In nucleotides, the CDR3 is TGTGCCAGCAGTGGTAGACAGGTAGGGGCTAATTCACCCCTCCACTTT. It codes for CASSGRQVGANSPLHF.

The chain recombines TRBV5-6 with TRBJ1-2, with 7 bases identical to TRBD1. CDR1 SGHDT and CDR2 YYEEEE come from the germline V gene. V lost 4 bases to trimming and J lost 2 bases; unmatched junction nucleotides: 8. CDR3 length: 15 residues. The CDR3 sequence is CASSPGQRGNYGYTF. Written as DNA, the CDR3 is TGTGCCAGCAGCCCGGGACAGAGGGGAAACTATGGCTACACCTTC.

V usage is TRBV2 and J usage is TRBJ1-6; 7 nucleotides match TRBD1. V dropped 6 bases and J dropped 7; count of bases not matched to a gene: 3. CDR1 is SNHLY and CDR2 is FYNNEI in the germline V gene. The length of the CDR3 is 13 residues. CDR3 coding DNA: TGTGCCAGCAGGGGACAGCTAAATTCACCCCTCCACTTT. Translation gives CASRGQLNSPLHF.

V gene TRBV5-1 combines with J gene TRBJ2-3; possibly TRBD2 for D (6 bases). The V gene lost 6 bases and the J gene lost 1 base, with 15 bases spanning the gap. CDR1 and CDR2 (germline): SGHRS, YFSETQ. The CDR3 runs to 15 residues. The DNA of the CDR3 is TGCGCCAGCACCCTAGGGACTTCCCGCACAGATACGCAGTATTTT. This codes for CASTLGTSRTDTQYF.

The J gene is TRBJ1-4, the V gene TRBV7-6; TRBD1 agrees at 7 bases. The CDR3 consists of 15 residues. Germline loops: CDR1 SGHVS, CDR2 FNYEAQ. Trimming took 2 bases from V and 1 from J; bases not matched to a gene: 1. The CDR3 loop reads CASSLRDRTNEKLFF. The CDR3 region has the DNA TGTGCCAGCAGCTTAAGGGACAGAACTAATGAAAAACTGTTTTTT.

This chain joins TRBV6-5 and TRBJ2-5, with D unclear. This CDR3 has 15 amino acids. Germline V gives CDR1 MNHEY, CDR2 SVGAGI. V was pared by 0 bases and J by 1 base, with 9 bases between. The CDR3 sequence: CASSYSLGIQETQYF. As DNA, the CDR3 is TGTGCCAGCAGTTACTCGCTGGGGATCCAAGAGACCCAGTACTTC.

V gene TRBV30 combines with J gene TRBJ1-1; D remains unclear. CDR1 GTSNPN and CDR2 SVGIG come from the germline V gene (reference sequence). The CDR3 totals 11 residues. The germline V and J ends were trimmed by 1 base and 11 bases, with 11 bases remaining between them. CDR3 region: CAWSALAGAFF. CDR3 bases: TGTGCCTGGAGTGCGCTCGCTGGGGCTTTCTTT.

This sequence joins TRBV6-6 and TRBJ1-1, with a possible D match to TRBD1 (6 bases). V lost 5 bases and J 4 bases, leaving 17 bases between the germline ends. There are 15 residues in the CDR3. Germline V CDR1 and CDR2: MNHNY, SVGAGI (reference sequence). CDR3 region: CASSLRGGAVTEAFF. In DNA form, the CDR3 reads TGTGCCAGCAGTCTCCGTGGGGGGGCAGTCACTGAAGCTTTCTTT.

The chain couples TRBV2 to TRBJ2-7; 7 positions agree with TRBD2. CDR3 length equals 15 residues. CDR1 and CDR2 (germline): SNHLY, FYNNEI. V shed 1 base, J shed 1 base, and the junction held 4 bases outside the gene matches. CDR3 DNA sequence: TGTGCCAGCAGTGAAGGATGGGGGGGGTCCTACGAGCAGTACTTC. Protein: CASSEGWGGSYEQYF.

The chain combines TRBV7-9 with TRBJ1-2; no clear D gene. The CDR3 loop spans 13 amino acids. The V and J ends lost 3 bases and 6 bases respectively, with 11 bases between them. Germline V gene sequence: CDR1 SEHNR, CDR2 FQNEAQ (reference sequence). CDR3 nucleotides: TGTGCCAGCAGCTTTCCAGGTGCGAATGGCTACACCTTC. Translating gives CASSFPGANGYTF.

The gene calls are TRBV5-4 and TRBJ2-5, with 7 nucleotides matching TRBD1. V lost 0 bases, J lost 3 bases, and 8 bases stayed unmatched. Germline CDR1 is SGHNT and CDR2 is YYREEE (reference sequence). The CDR3 is made up of 16 amino acids. The chain's CDR3 is CASSLAGPGGKETQYF. CDR3 sequence (DNA): TGTGCCAGCAGCTTGGCCGGCCCAGGGGGTAAAGAGACCCAGTACTTC.

This chain links TRBV11-2 with TRBJ2-5, with 7 bases fitting TRBD1. The J call may be incorrect, as the DNA end agrees better with TRBJ2-7. Per germline, CDR1 SGHAT and CDR2 FQNNGV. CDR3 length: 14 amino acids. CDR3 in DNA: TGTGCCAGCGTAGTGAGACAGGGCTCCTACGAGCAGTACTTC. Translating it yields CASVVRQGSYEQYF.

The chain recombines TRBV7-2 with TRBJ2-2; 8 nucleotides agree with TRBD1. Losses at the gene ends were 3 bases for V and 0 bases for J; bases not matched to a gene: 9. Germline assignment: CDR1 SGHTA and CDR2 FQGNSA. There are 18 residues in the CDR3. This CDR3 reads CASSFKSGTGSNTGELFF. The DNA for the CDR3 is TGTGCCAGCAGCTTCAAATCCGGGACAGGTTCGAACACCGGGGAGCTGTTTTTT.

The V call is TRBV6-1, the J call TRBJ1-1, with 7 bases identical to TRBD1. This CDR3 is built from 13 residues. Trimming took 5 bases from V and 5 from J; bases not matched to a gene: 5. The germline CDR1 and CDR2 sequences are MNHNS and SASEGT. The DNA of the CDR3 is TGTGCCAGCAGTACAGGGGTCGGGACTGAAGCTTTCTTT. This gives the protein CASSTGVGTEAFF.

The genes are TRBV2 and TRBJ1-2; D is perhaps TRBD1 (5 bases). This CDR3 region has 12 residues. The V and J ends lost 6 bases and 8 bases respectively, with 13 bases between them. Germline CDR1 SNHLY, CDR2 FYNNEI. The CDR3: CASSPGVWGYTF. The CDR3 coding sequence is TGTGCCAGCAGCCCGGGGGTTTGGGGCTACACCTTC.

This clone was seen a few times. The chain employs TRBV5-5 and TRBJ1-1; the D is unclear. The CDR3 length is 17 residues. V lost 5 bases to trimming and J lost 3 bases, with 23 bases between them. CDR1 is SGHKS and CDR2 is YYEKEE in the germline V gene (reference sequence). This CDR3 is CASRARRDIFGDTEAFF. In DNA form, the CDR3 reads TGTGCCAGCAGAGCACGGCGTGATATTTTTGGGGACACTGAAGCTTTCTTT.

V usage is TRBV5-1 and J usage is TRBJ2-1; tentatively, D is TRBD1 (6 bases). This CDR3 has 12 amino acids. Trimming stripped 7 bases from V and 9 bases from J, with 14 bases between. Germline CDR1 and CDR2: SGHRS and YFSETQ. The CDR3, as DNA: TGCGCCAGCCATTCGGGACAAGGTGAGCAGTTCTTC. Translating it yields CASHSGQGEQFF.

The chain recombines TRBV9 with TRBJ2-5; tentatively, D is TRBD1 (6 bases). The germline V and J ends were trimmed by 9 bases and 5 bases, with 20 bases remaining between them. Germline V gives CDR1 SGDLS, CDR2 YYNGEE. The CDR3 is made up of 14 amino acids. The CDR3 nucleotides are TGTGCCAAGACGGGACAAGGAGATCAGGAGACCCAGTACTTC. It translates to CAKTGQGDQETQYF.

CDR3 in amino acids: CASSQDRVQETQYF. For the CDR3, the DNA is TGCGCCAGCAGCCAAGACCGGGTCCAAGAGACCCAGTACTTC. The chain uses TRBV4-1 and TRBJ2-5; no reliable D call. V was cut by 0 bases and J by 1 base, with 6 bases left in between. Germline V gene lookup returns CDR1 MGHRA and CDR2 YSYEKL. This CDR3 is built from 14 residues.

The chain recombines TRBV6-1 with TRBJ1-1, with D uncertain. The V gene's germline CDR1 is MNHNS and CDR2 SASEGT. Trimming took off 8 bases at V and 11 bases at J, with 15 bases between the two ends. The CDR3 is made up of 11 amino acids. The CDR3 region is CASARGGGAFF. CDR3 bases: TGTGCCAGCGCGAGAGGCGGCGGGGCTTTCTTT.

The CDR3 loop reads CASSHERNGETQYF. The CDR3, as DNA: TGTGCCAGCAGCCATGAAAGAAACGGGGAGACCCAGTACTTC. The chain combines TRBV4-2 with TRBJ2-5; D uncertain. Germline loops: CDR1 LGHNA, CDR2 YNFKEQ. The V end was cut by 3 bases, the J end by 5 bases, with 13 bases between. This CDR3 contains 14 residues.

The rearrangement uses TRBV4-1 and TRBJ1-1, with 10 bases lining up with TRBD1. The CDR3 consists of 15 residues. The germline gives CDR1 MGHRA, CDR2 YSYEKL. Trimming at V came to 1 base and at J to 4 bases, leaving 3 bases not matched to a gene. This CDR3 is CASSQGQGASTEAFF. The CDR3 coding sequence is TGCGCCAGCAGCCAAGGACAGGGGGCCAGCACTGAAGCTTTCTTT.

The J gene is TRBJ1-3, the V gene TRBV6-6, with D unresolved. With 2 bases removed from V and 0 bases from J, the gap between germline ends came to 8 bases. The CDR3 extends over 15 amino acids. CDR1 is MNHNY, CDR2 SVGAGI, per germline (reference sequence). CDR3 region: CASSYGGVSGNTIYF. The CDR3 nucleotides read TGTGCCAGCAGTTACGGCGGGGTCTCTGGAAACACCATATATTTT.

The V call is TRBV18, the J call TRBJ1-2, with no clear D. V was trimmed by 2 bases and J by 2 bases, leaving 12 bases between them. The germline V gene encodes CDR1 KGHSH and CDR2 LQKENI. The CDR3 is 15 residues long. CDR3 sequence reads: CASSPVPPGNYGYTF. The DNA of the CDR3 is TGTGCCAGCTCACCAGTACCTCCGGGGAACTATGGCTACACCTTC. The full variable domain, its missing parts supplied by reference TRBV18 and TRBJ1-2, is NAGVMQNPRHLVRRRGQEARLRCSPMKGHSHVYWYRQLPEEGLKFMVYLQKENIIDESGMPKERFSAEFPKEGPSILRIQQVVRGDSAAYFCASSPVPPGNYGYTFGSGTRLTVV.

This sequence joins TRBV5-4 and TRBJ1-4, with a tentative D call TRBD1 (6 bases). This CDR3 has 15 amino acids. V lost 2 bases and J lost 4, with 12 bases in between. CDR1 is SGHNT, CDR2 YYREEE, per germline (reference sequence). The CDR3 bases are TGTGCCAGCAGCTTATCCGGGGGCGGTAATGAAAAACTGTTTTTT. Amino acids: CASSLSGGGNEKLFF. The full variable domain, rest sourced from reference TRBV5-4 and TRBJ1-4, is ETGVTQSPTHLIKTRGQQVTLRCSSQSGHNTVSWYQQALGQGPQFIFQYYREEENGRGNFPPRFSGLQFPNYSSELNVNALELDDSALYLCASSLSGGGNEKLFFGSGTQLSVL.